One sample yielded the 2 T cell receptor beta chains listed below, sequenced in a study of a mutant IDH1 vaccine in newly diagnosed glioma. Antigen specificity for these receptors is unknown. This sample's time point: week 23, last vaccination. In every dose of vaccine, 300 ug of mutant IDH1 20-mer peptide was given alongside topical imiquimod. The assay was immunoSEQ multiplex PCR, and TCRdb's table has in-frame clones only and misses some. In the table there are approximately 57,000 clones, 81% of which are singletons. This specimen consisted of PBMCs, obtained from a glioma patient whose treatment included an IDH1 peptide vaccine. The receptor source for this set is a woman aged 40 to 50 with glioma. Some clones in this sample may be carry-over from other donors' samples.

The CDR3 DNA sequence: TGTGCCAGCAGCGAGGACGGAGGATCCTATAATTCACCCCTCCACTTT. This sequence encodes CASSEDGGSYNSPLHF. V and J are TRBV2 and TRBJ1-6, with no clear D. The CDR3 spans 16 residues. V was cut by 6 bases and J by 1 base, with 13 bases left in between. The germline V gene encodes CDR1 SNHLY and CDR2 FYNNEI.

In its sample, this clone was seen a few times. The J gene is TRBJ1-1, the V gene TRBV6-1, with a possible D match to TRBD1 (6 bases). Germline CDR1 is MNHNS and CDR2 is SASEGT. CDR3 length: 13 residues. V was cut by 4 bases and J by 6 bases, with 12 bases left in between. Written as DNA, the CDR3 is TGTGCCAGCAGTGCTGTCGGGACATCTGAAGCTTTCTTT. This translates into CASSAVGTSEAFF.